This T cell receptor (beta chain) is from a study of cytomegalovirus exposure and HLA in healthy donors. Study observations and caveats: Some V segments could not be told apart, so they were left out, TRBV6-2 and TRBV6-3 among them.

The CDR3 loop spans 13 amino acids. V was pared by 0 bases and J by 7 bases, with 10 bases between. The V gene's germline CDR1 is SGHNT and CDR2 YYREEE (reference sequence). PCR primers comprised 60 Vbeta and 13 Jbeta primers. Sequencing was performed with immunoSEQ multiplex PCR; in TCRdb, only in-frame clones are kept and a portion is missing. Among around 64,000 clones, 80% to 90% were seen once, and the ten largest hold roughly 12%. A word on this clone: No antigen is known for it.

The source material was PBMCs. The V gene is TRBV5-4, the J gene TRBJ1-2; a possible D gene is TRBD1 (6 bases). This TCR derives from a woman aged 25 to 39 in good health and CMV-seropositive. The CDR3 region is CASSLDRVGGYTF. For the CDR3, the DNA is TGTGCCAGCAGCTTGGACAGGGTCGGTGGCTACACCTTC.